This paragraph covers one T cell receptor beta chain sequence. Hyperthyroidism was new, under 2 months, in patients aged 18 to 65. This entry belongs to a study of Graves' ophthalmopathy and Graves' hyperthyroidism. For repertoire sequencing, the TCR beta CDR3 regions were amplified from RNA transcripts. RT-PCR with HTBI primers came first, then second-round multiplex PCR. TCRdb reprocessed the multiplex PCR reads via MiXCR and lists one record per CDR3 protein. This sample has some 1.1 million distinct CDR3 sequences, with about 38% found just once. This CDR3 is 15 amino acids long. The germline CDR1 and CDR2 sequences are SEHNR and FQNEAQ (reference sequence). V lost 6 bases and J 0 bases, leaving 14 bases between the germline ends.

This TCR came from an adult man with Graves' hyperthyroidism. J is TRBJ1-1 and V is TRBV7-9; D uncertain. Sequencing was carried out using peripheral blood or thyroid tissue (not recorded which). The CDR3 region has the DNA TGTGCCAGCAGACCCAGTCTGGCCGTGAACACTGAAGCTTTCTTT. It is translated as CASRPSLAVNTEAFF.